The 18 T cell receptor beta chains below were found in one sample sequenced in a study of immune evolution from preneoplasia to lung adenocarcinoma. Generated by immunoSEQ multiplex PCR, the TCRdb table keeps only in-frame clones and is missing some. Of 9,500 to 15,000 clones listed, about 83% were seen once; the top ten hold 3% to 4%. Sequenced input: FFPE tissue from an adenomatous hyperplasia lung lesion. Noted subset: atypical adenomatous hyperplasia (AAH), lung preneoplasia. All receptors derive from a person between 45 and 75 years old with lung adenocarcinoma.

The CDR3 coding sequence is TGTGCCAGCAGTGGAACGCCTCACGGGCTATCGGGAAACACCATATATTTT. Its translation is CASSGTPHGLSGNTIYF. This chain connects TRBV27 to TRBJ1-3; D call uncertain. V was pared by 5 bases and J by 4 bases, with 21 bases between. This CDR3 region has 17 residues. The germline V gene has CDR1 MNHEY and CDR2 SMNVEV (reference sequence).

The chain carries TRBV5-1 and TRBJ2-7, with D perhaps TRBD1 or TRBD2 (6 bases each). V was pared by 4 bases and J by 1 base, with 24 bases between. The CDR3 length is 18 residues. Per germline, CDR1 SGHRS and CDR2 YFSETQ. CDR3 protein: CASSPATLLRRGSYEQYF. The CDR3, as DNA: TGCGCCAGCAGCCCGGCTACCCTACTTAGGAGGGGGTCCTACGAGCAGTACTTC.

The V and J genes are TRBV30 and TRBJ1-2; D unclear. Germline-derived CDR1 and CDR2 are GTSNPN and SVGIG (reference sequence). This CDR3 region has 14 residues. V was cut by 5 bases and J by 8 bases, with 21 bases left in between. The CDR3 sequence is CAWSSGAGSHGYTF. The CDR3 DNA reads TGTGCCTGGTCATCGGGCGCGGGATCTCACGGCTACACCTTC.

The CDR3 DNA reads as TGTGCCAGCTCCAGGGTTGGCAATCAGCCCCAGCATTTT. It yields the protein CASSRVGNQPQHF. The chain links TRBV2 to TRBJ1-5, with D perhaps matching TRBD1 (5 bases). The germline CDR1 and CDR2 sequences are SNHLY and FYNNEI. This CDR3 has 13 residues. V shed 8 bases and J shed 2 bases, with 10 bases lying between them.

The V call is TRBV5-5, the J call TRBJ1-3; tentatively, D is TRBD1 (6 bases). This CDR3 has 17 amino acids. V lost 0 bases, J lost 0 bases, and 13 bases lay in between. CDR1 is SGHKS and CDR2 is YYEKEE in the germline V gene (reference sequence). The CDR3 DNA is TGTGCCAGCAGCTTGGCCCAGGGGCTTAGCTCTGGAAACACCATATATTTT. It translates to CASSLAQGLSSGNTIYF.

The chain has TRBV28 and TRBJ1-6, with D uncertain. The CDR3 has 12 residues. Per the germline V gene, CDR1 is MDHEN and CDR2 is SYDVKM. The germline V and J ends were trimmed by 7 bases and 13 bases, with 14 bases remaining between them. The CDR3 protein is CASTPPRGPLHF. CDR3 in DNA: TGTGCCAGCACCCCCCCGCGGGGTCCCCTCCACTTT.

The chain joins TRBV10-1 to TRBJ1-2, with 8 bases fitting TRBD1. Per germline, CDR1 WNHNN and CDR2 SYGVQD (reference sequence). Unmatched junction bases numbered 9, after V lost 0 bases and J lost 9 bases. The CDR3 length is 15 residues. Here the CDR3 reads CASSESWTGISRYTF. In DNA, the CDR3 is TGCGCCAGCAGTGAGTCATGGACAGGGATTTCTCGCTACACCTTC.

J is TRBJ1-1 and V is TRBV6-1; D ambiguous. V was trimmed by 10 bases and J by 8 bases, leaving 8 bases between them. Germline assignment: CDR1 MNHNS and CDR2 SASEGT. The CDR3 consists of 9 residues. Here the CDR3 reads CATRTEAFF. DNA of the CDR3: TGTGCCACCCGGACCGAAGCTTTCTTT.

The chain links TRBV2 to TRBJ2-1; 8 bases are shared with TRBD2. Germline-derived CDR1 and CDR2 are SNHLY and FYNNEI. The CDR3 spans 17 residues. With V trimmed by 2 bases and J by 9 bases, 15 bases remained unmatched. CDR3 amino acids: CASSERDGGRTHFEQFF. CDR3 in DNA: TGTGCCAGCAGTGAAAGGGATGGCGGGAGGACCCACTTTGAGCAGTTCTTC.

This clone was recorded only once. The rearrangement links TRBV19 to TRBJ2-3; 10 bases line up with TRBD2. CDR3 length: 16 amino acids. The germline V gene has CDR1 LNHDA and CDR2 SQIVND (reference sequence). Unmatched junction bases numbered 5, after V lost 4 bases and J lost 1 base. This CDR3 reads CASSRGTSARTDTQYF. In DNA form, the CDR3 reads TGTGCCAGTAGTAGAGGGACTAGCGCACGCACAGATACGCAGTATTTT.

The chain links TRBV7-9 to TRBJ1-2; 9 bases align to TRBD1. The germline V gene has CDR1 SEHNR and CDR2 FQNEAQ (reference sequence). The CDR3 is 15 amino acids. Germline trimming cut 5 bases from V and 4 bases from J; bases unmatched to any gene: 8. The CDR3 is CASSQPPGQGYGYTF. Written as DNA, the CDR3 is TGTGCCAGCAGCCAACCGCCGGGACAGGGCTATGGCTACACCTTC.

The CDR3, as DNA: TGTGCCAGCAGTCCGACTGGTACTGAAGCTTTCTTT. Translating gives CASSPTGTEAFF. This sequence joins TRBV6-1 and TRBJ1-1, with D uncertain. The V gene's germline CDR1 is MNHNS and CDR2 SASEGT. The CDR3 is 12 amino acids. Between the trimmed V and J ends, which lost 5 bases and 5 bases, there was a span of 9 bases.

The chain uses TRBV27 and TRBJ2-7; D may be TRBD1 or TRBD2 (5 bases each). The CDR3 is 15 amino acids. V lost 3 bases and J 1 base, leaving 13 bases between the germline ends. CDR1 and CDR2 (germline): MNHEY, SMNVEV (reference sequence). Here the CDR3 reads CASSFMAGASYEQYF. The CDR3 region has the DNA TGTGCCAGCAGTTTTATGGCCGGGGCTTCCTACGAGCAGTACTTC.

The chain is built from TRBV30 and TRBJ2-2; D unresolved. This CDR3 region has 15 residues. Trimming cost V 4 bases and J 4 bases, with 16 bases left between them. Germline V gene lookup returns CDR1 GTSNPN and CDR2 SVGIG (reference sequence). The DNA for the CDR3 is TGTGCCTGGATCCTTAGCAGCGATTCCACCGGGGAGCTGTTTTTT. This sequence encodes CAWILSSDSTGELFF.

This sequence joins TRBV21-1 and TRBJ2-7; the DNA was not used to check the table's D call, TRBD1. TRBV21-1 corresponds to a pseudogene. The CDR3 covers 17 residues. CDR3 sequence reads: CASSKSDPRDRTYEQYF. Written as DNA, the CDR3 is TGTGCCAGCAGCAAAAGTGACCCCCGGGACAGGACCTACGAGCAGTACTTC.

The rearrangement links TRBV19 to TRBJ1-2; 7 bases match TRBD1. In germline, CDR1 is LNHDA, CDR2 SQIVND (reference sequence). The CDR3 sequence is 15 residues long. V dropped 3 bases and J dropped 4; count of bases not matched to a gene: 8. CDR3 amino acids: CASSISSTGIYGYTF. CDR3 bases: TGTGCCAGTAGTATCAGCTCGACAGGGATCTATGGCTACACCTTC.

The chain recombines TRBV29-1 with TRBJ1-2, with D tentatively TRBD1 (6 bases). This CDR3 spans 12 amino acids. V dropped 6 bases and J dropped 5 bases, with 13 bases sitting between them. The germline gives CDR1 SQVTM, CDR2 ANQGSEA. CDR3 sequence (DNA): TGCAGCGTCACCGGGACAAAGTATGGCTACACCTTC. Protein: CSVTGTKYGYTF.

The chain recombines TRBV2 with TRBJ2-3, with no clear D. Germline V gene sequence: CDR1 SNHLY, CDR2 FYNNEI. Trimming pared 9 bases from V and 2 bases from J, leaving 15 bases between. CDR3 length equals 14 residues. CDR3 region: CASLMGSHTDTQYF. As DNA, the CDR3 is TGTGCCAGTTTAATGGGTTCCCACACAGATACGCAGTATTTT.